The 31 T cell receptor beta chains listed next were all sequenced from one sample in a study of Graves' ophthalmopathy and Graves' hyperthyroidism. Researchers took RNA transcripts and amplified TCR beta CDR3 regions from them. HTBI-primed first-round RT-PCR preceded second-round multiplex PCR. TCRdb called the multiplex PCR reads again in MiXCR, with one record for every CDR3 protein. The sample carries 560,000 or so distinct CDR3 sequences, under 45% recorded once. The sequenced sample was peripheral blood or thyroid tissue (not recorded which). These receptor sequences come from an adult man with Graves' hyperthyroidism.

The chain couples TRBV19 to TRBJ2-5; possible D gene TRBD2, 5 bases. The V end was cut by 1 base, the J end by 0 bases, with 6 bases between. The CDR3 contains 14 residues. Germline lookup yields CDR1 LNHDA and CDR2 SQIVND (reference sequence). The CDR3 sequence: CASSIAGNQETQYF. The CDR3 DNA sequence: TGTGCCAGTAGTATAGCGGGGAACCAAGAGACCCAGTACTTC.

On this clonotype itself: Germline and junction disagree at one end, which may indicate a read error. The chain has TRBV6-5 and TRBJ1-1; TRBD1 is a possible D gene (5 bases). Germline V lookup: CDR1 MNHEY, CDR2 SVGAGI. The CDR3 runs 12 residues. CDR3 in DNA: TGTGCCAGCAGTCCGTGGGGGAATGAAGCTCTCTTT. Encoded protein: CASSPWGNEALF.

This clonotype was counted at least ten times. The CDR3 region is CASSDTNQPQHF. The CDR3 DNA reads as TGTGCCAGCAGTGACACCAATCAGCCCCAGCATTTT. The chain carries TRBV6-6 and TRBJ1-5; D is unresolved. The germline V gene has CDR1 MNHNY and CDR2 SVGAGI (reference sequence). This CDR3 contains 12 residues. Trimming removed 5 bases at V and 3 bases at J, with 5 bases between.

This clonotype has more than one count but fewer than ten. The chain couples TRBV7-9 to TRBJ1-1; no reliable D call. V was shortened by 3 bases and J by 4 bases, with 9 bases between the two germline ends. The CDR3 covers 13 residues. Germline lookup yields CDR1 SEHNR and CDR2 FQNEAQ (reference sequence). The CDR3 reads CASSLAFGTEAFF. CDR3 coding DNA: TGTGCCAGCAGCTTGGCGTTTGGCACTGAAGCTTTCTTT.

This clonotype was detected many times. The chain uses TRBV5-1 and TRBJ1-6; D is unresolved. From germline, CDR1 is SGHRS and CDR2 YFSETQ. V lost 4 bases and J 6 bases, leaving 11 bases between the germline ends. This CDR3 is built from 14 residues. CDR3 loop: CASSPRESNSPLHF. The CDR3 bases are TGCGCCAGCAGCCCGAGGGAAAGTAATTCACCCCTCCACTTT.

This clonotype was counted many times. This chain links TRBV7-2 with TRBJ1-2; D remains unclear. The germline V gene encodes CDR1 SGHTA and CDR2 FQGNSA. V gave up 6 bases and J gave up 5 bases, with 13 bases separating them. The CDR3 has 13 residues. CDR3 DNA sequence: TGTGCCAGCAGTCAATTGGCCCAATATGGCTACACCTTC. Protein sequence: CASSQLAQYGYTF.

The CDR3 sequence is CASSLDKNYGYTF. CDR3 sequence (DNA): TGTGCCAGCAGCCTAGACAAAAACTATGGCTACACCTTC. The V call is TRBV3-1, the J call TRBJ1-2; D is ambiguous. CDR1 and CDR2 from the germline V gene are LGHDT and YNNKEL (reference sequence). The CDR3 runs to 13 residues. V was trimmed by 4 bases and J by 2 bases, leaving 8 bases between them.

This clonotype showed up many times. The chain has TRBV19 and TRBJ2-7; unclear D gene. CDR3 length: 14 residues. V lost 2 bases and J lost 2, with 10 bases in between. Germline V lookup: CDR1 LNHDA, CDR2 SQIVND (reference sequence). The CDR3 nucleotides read TGTGCCAGTAGTATAAGGCTATCCGCCTACGAGCAGTACTTC. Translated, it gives CASSIRLSAYEQYF.

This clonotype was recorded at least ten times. Here the CDR3 DNA reads TGCGCCAGCAGCCTTACCACAGGGGGTTCCTACGAGCAGTACTTC. Translating gives CASSLTTGGSYEQYF. The gene calls are TRBV4-1 and TRBJ2-7; 8 bases are a match to TRBD1. Per germline, CDR1 MGHRA and CDR2 YSYEKL. The CDR3 runs 15 residues. V lost 4 bases, J lost 1 base, and 6 bases stayed unmatched.

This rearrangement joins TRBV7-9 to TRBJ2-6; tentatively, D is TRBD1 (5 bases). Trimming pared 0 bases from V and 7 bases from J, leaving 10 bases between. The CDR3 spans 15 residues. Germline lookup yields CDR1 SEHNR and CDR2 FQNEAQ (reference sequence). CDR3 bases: TGTGCCAGCAGCTTAGCGGCAGGGATCGCCAACGTCCTGACTTTC. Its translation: CASSLAAGIANVLTF.

CDR3 region: CASSPGLANTDTQYF. The CDR3 DNA sequence: TGTGCCAGCAGCCCGGGACTAGCGAACACAGATACGCAGTATTTT. The chain carries TRBV7-2 and TRBJ2-3; 10 nucleotides agree with TRBD2. The CDR3 runs 15 residues. The J segment lost 2 bases and the V segment lost 5 bases, leaving 4 bases of the junction unmatched. Germline CDR1 SGHTA, CDR2 FQGNSA.

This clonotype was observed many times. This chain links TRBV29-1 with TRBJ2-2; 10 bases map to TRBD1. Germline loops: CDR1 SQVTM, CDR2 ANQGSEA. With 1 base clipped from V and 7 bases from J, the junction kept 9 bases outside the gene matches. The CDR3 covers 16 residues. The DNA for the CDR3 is TGCAGCGTTGAAGGATGGGACAGGGGCCAGGTCGGGGAGCTGTTTTTT. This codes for CSVEGWDRGQVGELFF.

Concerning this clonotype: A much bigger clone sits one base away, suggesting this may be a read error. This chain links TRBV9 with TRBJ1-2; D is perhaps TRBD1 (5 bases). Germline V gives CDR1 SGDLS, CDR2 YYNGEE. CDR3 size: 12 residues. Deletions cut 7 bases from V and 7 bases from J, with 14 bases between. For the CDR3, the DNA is TGTGCCAGCCTCCCCAGGGCAGGTGGCTACACCTTC. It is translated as CASLPRAGGYTF.

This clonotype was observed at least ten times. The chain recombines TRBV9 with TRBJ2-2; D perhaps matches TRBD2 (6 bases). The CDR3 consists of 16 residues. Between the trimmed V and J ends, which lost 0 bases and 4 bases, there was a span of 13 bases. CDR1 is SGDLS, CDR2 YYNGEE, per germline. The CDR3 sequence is CASSVDEPGGTGELFF. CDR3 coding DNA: TGTGCCAGCAGCGTAGACGAGCCCGGGGGCACCGGGGAGCTGTTTTTT.

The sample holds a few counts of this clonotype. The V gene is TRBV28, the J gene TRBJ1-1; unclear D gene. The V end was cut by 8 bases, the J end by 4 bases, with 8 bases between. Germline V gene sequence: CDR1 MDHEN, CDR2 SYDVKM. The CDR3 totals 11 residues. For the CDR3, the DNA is TGTGCCAGCCAGGAAGGCACTGAAGCTTTCTTT. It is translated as CASQEGTEAFF.

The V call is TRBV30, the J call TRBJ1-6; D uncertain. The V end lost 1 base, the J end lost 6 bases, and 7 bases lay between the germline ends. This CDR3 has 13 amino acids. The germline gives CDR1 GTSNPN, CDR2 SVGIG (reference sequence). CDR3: CAWSGGTNSPLHF. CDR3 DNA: TGTGCCTGGAGTGGGGGAACTAATTCACCCCTCCACTTT.

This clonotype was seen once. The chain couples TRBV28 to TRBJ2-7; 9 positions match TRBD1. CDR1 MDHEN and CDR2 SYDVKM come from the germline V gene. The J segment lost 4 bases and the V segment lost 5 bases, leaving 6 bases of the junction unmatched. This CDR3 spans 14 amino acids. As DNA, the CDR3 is TGTGCCAGCAGTAGCGGGACAGGGATGTACGAGCAGTACTTC. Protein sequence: CASSSGTGMYEQYF.

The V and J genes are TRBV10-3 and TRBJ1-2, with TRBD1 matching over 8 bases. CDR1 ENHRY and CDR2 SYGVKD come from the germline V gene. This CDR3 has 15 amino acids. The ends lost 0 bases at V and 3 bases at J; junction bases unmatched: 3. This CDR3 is CAISESQGADYGYTF. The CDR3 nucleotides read TGTGCCATCAGTGAGTCTCAGGGGGCGGACTATGGCTACACCTTC.

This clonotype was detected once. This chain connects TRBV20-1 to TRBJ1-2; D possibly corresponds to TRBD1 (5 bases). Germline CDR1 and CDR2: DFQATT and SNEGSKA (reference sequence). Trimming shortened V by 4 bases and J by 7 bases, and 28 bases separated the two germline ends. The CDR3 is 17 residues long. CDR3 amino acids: CSATQGYEQDTKGGYTF. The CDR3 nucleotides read TGCAGTGCTACCCAGGGATACGAGCAGGATACTAAAGGTGGCTACACCTTC.

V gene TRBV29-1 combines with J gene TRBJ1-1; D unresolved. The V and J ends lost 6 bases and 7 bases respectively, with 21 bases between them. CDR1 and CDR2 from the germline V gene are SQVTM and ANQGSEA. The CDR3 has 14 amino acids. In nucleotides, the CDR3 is TGCAGCGTGAGGGTCGCTAGCGCCTTAGGTGAAGCTTTCTTT. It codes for CSVRVASALGEAFF.

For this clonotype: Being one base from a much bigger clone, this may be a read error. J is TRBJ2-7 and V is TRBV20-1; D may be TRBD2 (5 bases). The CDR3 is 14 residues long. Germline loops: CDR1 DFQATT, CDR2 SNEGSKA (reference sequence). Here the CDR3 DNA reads TGCAATGCTAGAGGGCAGATGAGCTCCTACGAGCAGTACTTC. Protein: CNARGQMSSYEQYF.

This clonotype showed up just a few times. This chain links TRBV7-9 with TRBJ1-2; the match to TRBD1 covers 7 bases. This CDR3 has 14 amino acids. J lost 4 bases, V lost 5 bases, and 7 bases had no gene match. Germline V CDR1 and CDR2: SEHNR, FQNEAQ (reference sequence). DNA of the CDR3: TGTGCCAGCAGCCAAGGACAGGCAACCTATGGCTACACCTTC. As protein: CASSQGQATYGYTF. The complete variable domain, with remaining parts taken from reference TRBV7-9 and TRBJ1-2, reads DTGVSQNPRHKITKRGQNVTFRCDPISEHNRLYWYRQTLGQGPEFLTYFQNEAQLEKSRLLSDRFSAERPKGSFSTLEIQRTEQGDSAMYLCASSQGQATYGYTFGSGTRLTVV.

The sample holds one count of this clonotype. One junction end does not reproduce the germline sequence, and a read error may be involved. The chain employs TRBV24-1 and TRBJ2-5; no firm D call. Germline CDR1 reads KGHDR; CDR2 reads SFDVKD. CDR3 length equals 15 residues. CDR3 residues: CASSYAAGPEETQYF. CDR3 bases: TGTGCCAGCAGTTACGCGGCCGGGCCGGAAGAGACCCAGTACTTC.

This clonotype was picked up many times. The CDR3 DNA reads TGTGCCAGCAGCTTAGGGGGGCGGCAGGGAAGGGAGGCCCAGTACTTC. It codes for CASSLGGRQGREAQYF. J is TRBJ2-5 and V is TRBV7-8, with D perhaps being TRBD1 or TRBD2 (6 bases each). The germline CDR1 and CDR2 sequences are SGHVS and FQNEAQ. V was cut by 1 base and J by 9 bases, with 21 bases left in between. The CDR3 contains 16 residues.

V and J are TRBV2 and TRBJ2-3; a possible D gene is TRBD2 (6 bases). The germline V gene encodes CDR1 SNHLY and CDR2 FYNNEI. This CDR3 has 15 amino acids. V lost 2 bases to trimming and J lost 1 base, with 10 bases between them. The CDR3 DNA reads TGTGCCAGCAGTGAACGGACTATAGGCACAGATACGCAGTATTTT. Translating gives CASSERTIGTDTQYF.

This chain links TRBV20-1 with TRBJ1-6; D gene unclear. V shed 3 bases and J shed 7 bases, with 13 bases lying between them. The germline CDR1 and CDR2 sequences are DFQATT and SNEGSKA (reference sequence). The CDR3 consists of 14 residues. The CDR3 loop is CSASSGLGNSPLHF. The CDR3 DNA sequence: TGCAGTGCTAGCTCGGGATTGGGGAATTCACCCCTCCACTTT.

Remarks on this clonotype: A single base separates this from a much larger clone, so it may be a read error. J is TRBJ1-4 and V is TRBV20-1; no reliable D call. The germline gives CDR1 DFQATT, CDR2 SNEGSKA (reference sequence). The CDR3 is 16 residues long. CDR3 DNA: TGCAGAGCTTCCCATCCCCGAGGGCTAACTAATGAAAAACTGTTTTTT. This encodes CRASHPRGLTNEKLFF.

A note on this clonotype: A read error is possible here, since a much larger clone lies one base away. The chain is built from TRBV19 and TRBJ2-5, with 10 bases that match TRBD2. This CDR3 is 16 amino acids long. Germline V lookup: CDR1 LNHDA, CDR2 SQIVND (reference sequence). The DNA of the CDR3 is TGTGCCAGTGGTATAGGTCTAGCGGGAGCCCAAGAGACCCAGTACTTC. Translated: CASGIGLAGAQETQYF.

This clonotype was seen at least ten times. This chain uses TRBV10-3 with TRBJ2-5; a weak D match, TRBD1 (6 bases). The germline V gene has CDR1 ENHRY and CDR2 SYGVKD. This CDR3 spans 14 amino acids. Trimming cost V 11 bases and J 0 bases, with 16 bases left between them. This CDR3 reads CAANSGQNQETQYF. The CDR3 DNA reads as TGTGCCGCAAACTCCGGACAGAACCAAGAGACCCAGTACTTC.

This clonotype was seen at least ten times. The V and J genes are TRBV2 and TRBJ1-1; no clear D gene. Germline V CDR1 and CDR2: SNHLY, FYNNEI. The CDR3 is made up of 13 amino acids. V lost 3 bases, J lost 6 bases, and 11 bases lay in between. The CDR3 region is CASSEVRKAEAFF. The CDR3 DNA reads TGTGCCAGCAGTGAGGTAAGGAAGGCTGAAGCTTTCTTT.

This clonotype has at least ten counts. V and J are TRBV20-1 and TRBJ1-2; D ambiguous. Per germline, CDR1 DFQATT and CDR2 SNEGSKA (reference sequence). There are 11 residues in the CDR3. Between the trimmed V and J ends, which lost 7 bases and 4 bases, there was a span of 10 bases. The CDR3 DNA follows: TGCAGTGGACGGACGGGCTATGGCTACACCTTC. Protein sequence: CSGRTGYGYTF.